The 25 T cell receptor beta chains below come from one sample, sequenced in a study of long-term antiretroviral therapy in people with HIV. The immunoSEQ assay was v3.0, run at survey level. TCRdb's copy holds only in-frame clones and misses some; the assay was immunoSEQ multiplex PCR. Among 30,000 to 40,000 clones listed, under 85% were seen once. The sample was unsorted PBMCs, taken 1 year after starting antiretroviral therapy. Receptor source: a man aged 18 to 35 with HIV.

The chain recombines TRBV19 with TRBJ1-1; the D is unclear. V was cut by 1 base and J by 9 bases, with 9 bases left in between. The CDR3 contains 12 residues. The V gene's germline CDR1 is LNHDA and CDR2 SQIVND (reference sequence). CDR3 in amino acids: CASSIGRAKAFF. The CDR3 DNA follows: TGTGCCAGTAGTATAGGTAGGGCCAAAGCTTTCTTT.

The V call is TRBV27, the J call TRBJ2-2; D not resolved. With 0 bases removed from V and 2 bases from J, the gap between germline ends came to 1 base. The germline V gene encodes CDR1 MNHEY and CDR2 SMNVEV (reference sequence). The CDR3 extends over 13 amino acids. CDR3 bases: TGTGCCAGCAGTTTATCCAACACCGGGGAGCTGTTTTTT. Translated: CASSLSNTGELFF.

The rearrangement links TRBV4-3 to TRBJ2-1; 7 bases match TRBD1. Germline CDR1 reads LGHNA; CDR2 reads YSLEER. The ends lost 1 base at V and 2 bases at J; junction bases unmatched: 14. The CDR3 is made up of 19 amino acids. CDR3: CASSQAAPTGLGPYNEQFF. The CDR3 nucleotides read TGCGCCAGCAGCCAAGCCGCCCCGACAGGGCTGGGCCCCTACAATGAGCAGTTCTTC.

The chain recombines TRBV6-5 with TRBJ2-7; D is unresolved. Germline CDR1 is MNHEY and CDR2 is SVGAGI. Trimming took off 6 bases at V and 6 bases at J, with 15 bases between the two ends. CDR3 size: 13 residues. The CDR3: CASSPGQVGEQYF. The DNA of the CDR3 is TGTGCCAGCAGCCCCGGGCAGGTGGGCGAGCAGTACTTC.

The rearrangement uses TRBV19 and TRBJ2-1; 8 bases are a match to TRBD1. The V segment lost 4 bases and the J segment 4 bases; nucleotides outside the gene matches: 9. From germline, CDR1 is LNHDA and CDR2 SQIVND (reference sequence). The CDR3 spans 16 residues. This chain's CDR3 is CASSTQGALGYNEQFF. The CDR3 DNA is TGTGCCAGTAGTACCCAGGGGGCCTTGGGGTACAATGAGCAGTTCTTC.

The CDR3 spells CASSEVRTATYEQYF. In DNA, the CDR3 is TGTGCCAGCAGTGAAGTGCGGACAGCAACCTACGAGCAGTACTTC. V is TRBV6-1 and J is TRBJ2-7; D possibly corresponds to TRBD1 (6 bases). Trimming cost V 1 base and J 2 bases, with 12 bases left between them. The CDR3 spans 15 residues. Germline values: CDR1 MNHNS, CDR2 SASEGT.

The chain combines TRBV7-9 with TRBJ2-5, with unresolved D. The germline V gene encodes CDR1 SEHNR and CDR2 FQNEAQ (reference sequence). V shed 8 bases and J shed 4 bases, with 5 bases lying between them. The CDR3 runs 10 residues. DNA for the CDR3: TGTGCCAGCTTTGGAGAGACCCAGTACTTC. Amino acids: CASFGETQYF.

The chain recombines TRBV6-4 with TRBJ2-2; possible D gene TRBD1, 6 bases. Trimming took 5 bases from V and 7 from J, leaving 11 bases between them. The germline V gene encodes CDR1 MRHNA and CDR2 SNTAGT. The CDR3 totals 13 residues. CDR3 protein: CASSHKDSGELFF. As DNA, the CDR3 is TGTGCCAGCAGTCATAAGGACAGCGGGGAGCTGTTTTTT.

The chain is built from TRBV6-6 and TRBJ1-1; D is possibly TRBD1 (5 bases). The CDR3 contains 14 residues. The ends were cut back, 2 bases at V and 5 bases at J, with 12 bases in the middle. Germline V gene data show CDR1 as MNHNY and CDR2 as SVGAGI (reference sequence). The CDR3 loop is CASSYAGGNTEAFF. The DNA of the CDR3 is TGTGCCAGCAGTTACGCCGGGGGTAATACTGAAGCTTTCTTT.

This sequence joins TRBV5-1 and TRBJ1-1; 7 bases are shared with TRBD1. Germline CDR1 SGHRS, CDR2 YFSETQ. V shed 2 bases, J shed 4 bases, and the junction held 2 bases outside the gene matches. The CDR3 loop spans 13 amino acids. Written as DNA, the CDR3 is TGCGCCAGCAGCTTCCAGGGGGGCACTGAAGCTTTCTTT. This translates into CASSFQGGTEAFF.

This clone has a handful of counts. The rearrangement uses TRBV28 and TRBJ2-7; 8 positions match TRBD1. V was pared by 1 base and J by 0 bases, with 2 bases of the junction left unmatched. Germline lookup yields CDR1 MDHEN and CDR2 SYDVKM. This CDR3 contains 15 residues. The CDR3 protein is CASSLLTGDSYEQYF. The CDR3 bases are TGTGCCAGCAGTTTATTGACAGGGGACTCCTACGAGCAGTACTTC.

The genes are TRBV7-2 and TRBJ2-7, with 7 bases aligning to TRBD2. This CDR3 has 15 residues. The trim removed 3 bases at V and 5 bases at J, leaving 10 bases unmatched. Germline V lookup: CDR1 SGHTA, CDR2 FQGNSA. The CDR3 sequence is CASSLGGTVLDEQYF. CDR3 sequence (DNA): TGTGCCAGCAGCTTGGGAGGGACCGTCCTTGACGAGCAGTACTTC.

The CDR3 region has the DNA TGTGCCATCAGCCTAGATAACAATGAGCAGTTCTTC. Translating gives CAISLDNNEQFF. The V call is TRBV10-3, the J call TRBJ2-1; D not certain. CDR1 ENHRY and CDR2 SYGVKD come from the germline V gene. With 6 bases removed from V and 5 bases from J, the gap between germline ends came to 8 bases. The CDR3 length is 12 residues.

The chain combines TRBV15 with TRBJ2-7; D not resolved. Germline V gives CDR1 LNHNV, CDR2 YYDKDF (reference sequence). Trimming removed 1 base at V and 7 bases at J, with 17 bases between. CDR3 size: 15 residues. The CDR3 spells CATSRVSESFREQYF. The CDR3 coding sequence is TGTGCCACCAGCAGAGTTAGTGAAAGTTTTCGTGAGCAGTACTTC.

The rearrangement uses TRBV15 and TRBJ1-5; TRBD1 matches 8 bases. V was clipped by 0 bases and J by 6 bases; unmatched bases: 7. CDR1 is LNHNV and CDR2 is YYDKDF in the germline V gene (reference sequence). CDR3 length: 16 amino acids. This CDR3 is CATSRDRGRISQPQHF. CDR3 sequence (DNA): TGTGCCACCAGCAGAGACAGGGGGCGAATTTCTCAGCCCCAGCATTTT.

The genes are TRBV27 and TRBJ1-1; D is ambiguous. The CDR3 has 13 residues. The germline gives CDR1 MNHEY, CDR2 SMNVEV (reference sequence). Trimming shortened V by 2 bases and J by 4 bases, and 8 bases separated the two germline ends. The CDR3 here is CASSLRGITEAFF. The CDR3 bases are TGTGCCAGCAGTTTACGGGGAATCACTGAAGCTTTCTTT.

The table lists this clone with a count of one. The CDR3 reads CSVGNVGGYEQYF. CDR3 in DNA: TGCAGCGTTGGTAACGTGGGGGGTTACGAGCAGTACTTC. The rearrangement joins TRBV29-1 to TRBJ2-7, with D perhaps matching TRBD2 (6 bases). V was clipped by 4 bases and J by 4 bases, with 14 bases between them. Germline loops: CDR1 SQVTM, CDR2 ANQGSEA. This CDR3 spans 13 amino acids.

The V call is TRBV6-5, the J call TRBJ2-1; 8 nucleotides agree with TRBD2. The CDR3 length is 15 residues. Germline V gene data show CDR1 as MNHEY and CDR2 as SVGAGI. V dropped 7 bases and J dropped 2; count of bases not matched to a gene: 7. The CDR3 DNA is TGTGCCAGCAAAGCCGGGACTAGGGCCTACAATGAGCAGTTCTTC. Its translation: CASKAGTRAYNEQFF.

The chain links TRBV9 to TRBJ1-1; 10 positions agree with TRBD1. CDR1 and CDR2 (germline): SGDLS, YYNGEE. This CDR3 comprises 16 residues. V lost 2 bases and J lost 2; bases outside the gene matches: 6. CDR3 in amino acids: CASSVSRDRGNTEAFF. For the CDR3, the DNA is TGTGCCAGCAGCGTCAGCCGGGACAGGGGCAACACTGAAGCTTTCTTT.

This sequence joins TRBV5-1 and TRBJ2-7, with TRBD1 identical over 9 bases. The V and J ends lost 0 bases and 7 bases, in that order; junction bases with no gene match: 14. The CDR3 loop spans 17 amino acids. Looked up from germline, CDR1 is SGHRS and CDR2 is YFSETQ. In DNA, the CDR3 is TGCGCCAGCAGCTTGGCCGCGGTCACAGGGGGCTTTAGGGAGCAGTACTTC. This codes for CASSLAAVTGGFREQYF.

The rearrangement joins TRBV10-3 to TRBJ2-7; D remains ambiguous. This CDR3 has 14 residues. CDR1 is ENHRY, CDR2 SYGVKD, per germline. V was clipped by 0 bases and J by 4 bases, with 10 bases between them. CDR3 DNA sequence: TGTGCCATCAGTGAGTCGACGACCAGGTACGAGCAGTACTTC. Its translation is CAISESTTRYEQYF.

This clone was seen once. The chain recombines TRBV2 with TRBJ2-7; TRBD1 aligns across 7 bases. Trimming cost V 3 bases and J 1 base; bases outside gene matches: 6. Germline V gene lookup returns CDR1 SNHLY and CDR2 FYNNEI. CDR3 length: 15 residues. The CDR3 spells CASSEMDRSSYEQYF. Written as DNA, the CDR3 is TGTGCCAGCAGTGAGATGGACAGGAGTTCCTACGAGCAGTACTTC. Variable domain in full (rest from reference TRBV2 and TRBJ2-7): EPEVTQTPSHQVTQMGQEVILRCVPISNHLYFYWYRQILGQKVEFLVSFYNNEISEKSEIFDDQFSVERPDGSNFTLKIRSTKLEDSAMYFCASSEMDRSSYEQYFGPGTRLTVT.

The chain is built from TRBV27 and TRBJ2-1, with a possible D match to TRBD2 (6 bases). CDR1 and CDR2 from the germline V gene are MNHEY and SMNVEV (reference sequence). This CDR3 comprises 15 residues. The V end was cut by 4 bases, the J end by 0 bases, with 10 bases between. CDR3 protein: CASSWPGVSYNEQFF. In DNA, the CDR3 is TGTGCCAGCAGTTGGCCGGGGGTCTCCTACAATGAGCAGTTCTTC.

The V gene is TRBV5-5, the J gene TRBJ2-2; no clear D. There are 14 residues in the CDR3. CDR1 is SGHKS and CDR2 is YYEKEE in the germline V gene (reference sequence). The germline V and J ends were trimmed by 0 bases and 6 bases, with 9 bases remaining between them. CDR3 sequence reads: CASSLEPLSGELFF. In nucleotides, the CDR3 is TGTGCCAGCAGCTTGGAACCCCTTTCCGGGGAGCTGTTTTTT. The entire variable domain, with the rest obtained from reference TRBV5-5 and TRBJ2-2, is as follows: DAGVTQSPTHLIKTRGQQVTLRCSPISGHKSVSWYQQVLGQGPQFIFQYYEKEERGRGNFPDRFSARQFPNYSSELNVNALLLGDSALYLCASSLEPLSGELFFGEGSRLTVL.

The gene calls are TRBV27 and TRBJ2-7; D is unresolved. Trimming removed 7 bases from V and 4 bases from J, with 20 bases in between. CDR1 MNHEY and CDR2 SMNVEV come from the germline V gene (reference sequence). This CDR3 region has 15 residues. CDR3 sequence: CASKVSVANPYEQYF. The CDR3 bases are TGTGCCAGCAAGGTATCCGTGGCTAACCCTTACGAGCAGTACTTC.